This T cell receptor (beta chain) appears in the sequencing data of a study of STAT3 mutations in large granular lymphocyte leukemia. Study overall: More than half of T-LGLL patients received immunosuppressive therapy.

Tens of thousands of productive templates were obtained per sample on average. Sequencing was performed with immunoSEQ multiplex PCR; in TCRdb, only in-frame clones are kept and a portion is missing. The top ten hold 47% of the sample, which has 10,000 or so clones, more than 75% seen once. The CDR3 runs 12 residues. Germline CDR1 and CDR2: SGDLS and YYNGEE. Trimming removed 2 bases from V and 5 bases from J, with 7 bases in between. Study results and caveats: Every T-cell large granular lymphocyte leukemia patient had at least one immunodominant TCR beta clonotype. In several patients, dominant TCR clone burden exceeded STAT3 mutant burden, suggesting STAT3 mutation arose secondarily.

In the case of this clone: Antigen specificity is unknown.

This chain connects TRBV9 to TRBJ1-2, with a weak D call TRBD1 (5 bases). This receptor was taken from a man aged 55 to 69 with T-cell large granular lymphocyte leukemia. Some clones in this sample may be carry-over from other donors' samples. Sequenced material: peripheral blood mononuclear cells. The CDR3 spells CASSVGVYGYTF. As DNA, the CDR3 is TGTGCCAGCAGCGTGGGGGTTTATGGCTACACCTTC.